This is a list of T cell receptor beta chains from one sample in a study of blood T cell repertoires in COVID-19. Only in-frame clones appear in the TCRdb table, and some are missing; sequencing was by immunoSEQ multiplex PCR. Here the sample spans about 160,000 clones, 75% to 90% being singletons. Sequencing was carried out using peripheral blood. Source of these receptors: a human donor with acute or convalescent COVID-19. The donor label of this sample is uncertain. Both conserved end residues are part of each CDR3. The D gene is left open where the match is weak. Size is omitted from some rows. Given values are once, few, many or a class for expanded clones.

CDR3aa: CAWSPGQLGNQPQHF
CDR3nt: TGTGCCTGGAGTCCAGGACAGTTAGGCAATCAGCCCCAGCATTTT
abundance: .
d_gene: .
j_gene: TRBJ1-5
v_gene: TRBV30

CDR3aa: CASSPYGQGNNSPLHF
CDR3nt: TGTGCCAGCAGCCCATACGGACAGGGGAACAATTCACCCCTCCACTTT
abundance: .
d_gene: TRBD1
j_gene: TRBJ1-6
v_gene: TRBV7-3

CDR3aa: CASSLDRGKYGYTF
CDR3nt: TGTGCCAGCAGCTTGGACAGGGGGAAGTATGGCTACACCTTC
abundance: .
d_gene: TRBD1
j_gene: TRBJ1-2
v_gene: TRBV5-6

CDR3aa: CASSGPGQVTGELFF
CDR3nt: TGTGCCAGCAGCGGGCCGGGACAGGTGACCGGGGAGCTGTTTTTT
abundance: .
d_gene: TRBD1
j_gene: TRBJ2-2
v_gene: TRBV5-6

CDR3aa: CAISRTSGGAWSDTQYF
CDR3nt: TGTGCCATCAGCAGGACTAGCGGGGGGGCCTGGTCAGATACGCAGTATTTT
abundance: .
d_gene: TRBD2
j_gene: TRBJ2-3
v_gene: TRBV10-3

CDR3aa: CASSLSQGTKGNTIYF
CDR3nt: TGTGCCAGCAGCTTGTCCCAGGGAACTAAGGGAAACACCATATATTTT
abundance: .
d_gene: .
j_gene: TRBJ1-3
v_gene: TRBV5-5

CDR3aa: CASSPGQGEGNQPQHF
CDR3nt: TGTGCCAGCAGCCCGGGACAGGGTGAGGGCAATCAGCCCCAGCATTTT
abundance: .
d_gene: TRBD1
j_gene: TRBJ1-5
v_gene: TRBV7-2

CDR3aa: CASSYSGLPGDTIYF
CDR3nt: TGTGCCAGCAGCTACTCGGGCCTTCCGGGAGACACCATATATTTT
abundance: .
d_gene: .
j_gene: TRBJ1-3
v_gene: TRBV7-2

CDR3aa: CAWSGSRYEQYF
CDR3nt: TGTGCCTGGAGTGGATCCAGGTACGAGCAGTACTTC
abundance: .
d_gene: .
j_gene: TRBJ2-7
v_gene: TRBV30

CDR3aa: CAGKGQGNTGELFF
CDR3nt: TGTGCCGGGAAGGGGCAGGGGAACACCGGGGAGCTGTTTTTT
abundance: once
d_gene: .
j_gene: TRBJ2-2
v_gene: TRBV6-5

CDR3aa: CASSLSQRGDTQYF
CDR3nt: TGTGCCAGCAGCTTATCCCAGCGGGGGGATACGCAGTATTTT
abundance: .
d_gene: TRBD2
j_gene: TRBJ2-3
v_gene: TRBV7-2

CDR3aa: CASSLAAGTEAFF
CDR3nt: TGTGCCAGCAGCTTGGCCGCGGGCACTGAAGCTTTCTTT
abundance: .
d_gene: .
j_gene: TRBJ1-1
v_gene: TRBV7-3

CDR3aa: CASQGQPNEKLFF
CDR3nt: TGTGCCAGCCAGGGACAGCCTAATGAAAAACTGTTTTTT
abundance: .
d_gene: TRBD1
j_gene: TRBJ1-4
v_gene: TRBV2

CDR3aa: CATGDLYRDQPQHF
CDR3nt: TGTGCCACCGGAGATTTATACAGGGATCAGCCCCAGCATTTT
abundance: once
d_gene: .
j_gene: TRBJ1-5
v_gene: TRBV15

CDR3aa: CASSSLPRRGSPLHF
CDR3nt: TGTGCCAGCAGCTCACTTCCGCGCAGGGGATCACCCCTCCACTTT
abundance: few
d_gene: .
j_gene: TRBJ1-6
v_gene: TRBV7-9

CDR3aa: CASSRTSGGSTDTQYF
CDR3nt: TGTGCCAGCAGCCGGACTAGCGGGGGGAGCACAGATACGCAGTATTTT
abundance: once
d_gene: TRBD2
j_gene: TRBJ2-3
v_gene: TRBV7-2

CDR3aa: CASSSQGAGQPQHF
CDR3nt: TGTGCCAGCAGCTCGCAGGGGGCGGGTCAGCCCCAGCATTTT
abundance: .
d_gene: TRBD1
j_gene: TRBJ1-5
v_gene: TRBV11-2

CDR3aa: CATSRVPSVGRPYGYTF
CDR3nt: TGTGCCACCAGCAGAGTGCCCTCGGTGGGCAGGCCCTATGGCTACACCTTC
abundance: .
d_gene: .
j_gene: TRBJ1-2
v_gene: TRBV15

CDR3aa: CASSFDREATEAFF
CDR3nt: TGTGCCAGCAGCTTTGACAGGGAGGCCACTGAAGCTTTCTTT
abundance: .
d_gene: TRBD1
j_gene: TRBJ1-1
v_gene: TRBV7-2

CDR3aa: CASSSWSGGANTGELFF
CDR3nt: TGTGCCAGCAGCTCCTGGTCAGGGGGCGCGAACACCGGGGAGCTGTTTTTT
abundance: .
d_gene: TRBD1
j_gene: TRBJ2-2
v_gene: TRBV7-7

CDR3aa: CASSIPDRGVNQPQHF
CDR3nt: TGTGCCAGTAGTATACCGGATCGGGGAGTTAATCAGCCCCAGCATTTT
abundance: .
d_gene: .
j_gene: TRBJ1-5
v_gene: TRBV19

CDR3aa: CASSDPGASNEQYF
CDR3nt: TGTGCCAGCAGTGACCCCGGAGCTTCGAACGAGCAGTACTTC
abundance: .
d_gene: .
j_gene: TRBJ2-7
v_gene: TRBV6-2/TRBV6-3

CDR3aa: CASSQDWEGTGGYTF
CDR3nt: TGCGCCAGCAGCCAAGATTGGGAAGGGACTGGCGGCTACACCTTC
abundance: once
d_gene: .
j_gene: TRBJ1-2
v_gene: TRBV4-3

CDR3aa: CASSFGQGHYEQYF
CDR3nt: TGTGCCAGCAGCTTCGGACAGGGGCACTACGAGCAGTACTTC
abundance: .
d_gene: TRBD1
j_gene: TRBJ2-7
v_gene: TRBV6-5

CDR3aa: CASSPWSARGPQPNTEAFF
CDR3nt: TGTGCCAGCAGCCCCTGGAGCGCCAGGGGGCCCCAGCCGAACACTGAAGCTTTCTTT
abundance: few
d_gene: TRBD1
j_gene: TRBJ1-1
v_gene: TRBV7-2

CDR3aa: CASSESATVYGYTF
CDR3nt: TGCGCCAGCAGTGAGTCCGCGACAGTTTACGGCTACACCTTC
abundance: .
d_gene: .
j_gene: TRBJ1-2
v_gene: TRBV10-2

CDR3aa: CASSGTSRRETQYF
CDR3nt: TGCGCCAGCAGCGGGACTTCTCGTCGGGAGACCCAGTACTTC
abundance: .
d_gene: .
j_gene: TRBJ2-5
v_gene: TRBV5-1